A single sample is the source of the 26 T cell receptor beta chains below, sequenced in a study of cytomegalovirus exposure and HLA in healthy donors. PCR primers comprised 60 Vbeta and 13 Jbeta primers. Produced via immunoSEQ multiplex PCR; TCRdb's table is partial and in-frame only. The sample includes around 200,000 clones, around nine tenths of them seen just once. Sequenced input: PBMCs. The receptors shown here come from a young woman in good health and CMV-seronegative.

This sequence joins TRBV5-5 and TRBJ2-1, with 9 bases that match TRBD2. Per germline, CDR1 SGHKS and CDR2 YYEKEE (reference sequence). There are 15 residues in the CDR3. Trimming took 3 bases from V and 8 from J; bases not matched to a gene: 9. The CDR3 region is CASSYPGSGSYEQFF. DNA of the CDR3: TGTGCCAGCAGCTACCCGGGTAGCGGGAGTTATGAGCAGTTCTTC.

This chain joins TRBV11-3 and TRBJ1-6; D perhaps matches TRBD1 (5 bases). The CDR3 runs to 13 residues. Germline V gene data show CDR1 as SGHNT and CDR2 as YENEEA. Trimming pared 5 bases from V and 8 bases from J, leaving 10 bases between. The CDR3 region has the DNA TGTGCCAGCAGCCGGACAATCGATTCACCCCTCCACTTT. It is translated as CASSRTIDSPLHF. Full variable domain (missing parts from reference TRBV11-3 and TRBJ1-6): EAGVVQSPRYKIIEKKQPVAFWCNPISGHNTLYWYLQNLGQGPELLIRYENEEAVDDSQLPKDRFSAERLKGVDSTLKIQPAELGDSAVYLCASSRTIDSPLHFGNGTRLTVT.

The CDR3 here is CASSLERIGGSYEQYF. CDR3 coding DNA: TGCGCCAGCAGCTTGGAACGTATAGGGGGTAGCTACGAGCAGTACTTC. The V and J genes are TRBV5-1 and TRBJ2-7; perhaps TRBD1 as D (6 bases). The CDR3 consists of 16 residues. Germline CDR1 is SGHRS and CDR2 is YFSETQ. With 0 bases removed from V and 3 bases from J, the gap between germline ends came to 16 bases.

This chain links TRBV9 with TRBJ1-1; D gene unclear. V shed 4 bases and J shed 0 bases, with 7 bases lying between them. The CDR3 spans 13 residues. Germline CDR1 is SGDLS and CDR2 is YYNGEE. The CDR3 here is CASSPHMNTEAFF. CDR3 bases: TGTGCCAGCAGCCCCCACATGAACACTGAAGCTTTCTTT.

A word on this clone: The junction and the germline gene differ at one end; a read error may be behind it. This chain uses TRBV6-1 with TRBJ2-7, with TRBD1 matching over 7 bases. CDR3 length: 12 residues. Germline V gives CDR1 MNHNS, CDR2 SASEGT. CDR3 loop: CASSFTGDEQCF. CDR3 DNA: TGTGCCAGCAGTTTTACAGGGGACGAGCAGTGCTTC.

The chain combines TRBV6-5 with TRBJ2-7; 7 positions agree with TRBD1. Germline CDR1 MNHEY, CDR2 SVGAGI. With 6 bases clipped from V and 2 bases from J, the junction kept 7 bases outside the gene matches. This CDR3 contains 14 residues. The CDR3 bases are TGTGCCAGCAGCTATGACAGGGTTACCTACGAGCAGTACTTC. Translated, it gives CASSYDRVTYEQYF.

The chain recombines TRBV7-9 with TRBJ1-5, with 7 positions matching TRBD1. V dropped 5 bases and J dropped 4; count of bases not matched to a gene: 14. This CDR3 comprises 17 residues. Germline lookup yields CDR1 SEHNR and CDR2 FQNEAQ (reference sequence). The CDR3 DNA is TGTGCCAGCAGCCCCCCCGACAGGGACGGTCTAAATCAGCCCCAGCATTTT. This gives the protein CASSPPDRDGLNQPQHF.

The gene calls are TRBV11-2 and TRBJ2-7, with D unresolved. The CDR3 has 13 residues. Germline-derived CDR1 and CDR2 are SGHAT and FQNNGV. V was shortened by 4 bases and J by 4 bases, with 11 bases between the two germline ends. The CDR3 DNA is TGTGCCAGCAGCTCCCTACGGGTTTACGAGCAGTACTTC. Amino acids: CASSSLRVYEQYF.

This clone was detected only a few times. The V and J genes are TRBV27 and TRBJ1-4; D is undetermined. CDR3 length equals 17 residues. V dropped 7 bases and J dropped 7 bases, with 25 bases sitting between them. The V gene's germline CDR1 is MNHEY and CDR2 SMNVEV (reference sequence). Written as DNA, the CDR3 is TGTGCCAGCAAGGTCTTACTGAGGTCCGATTCGGGTGAAAAACTGTTTTTT. Protein: CASKVLLRSDSGEKLFF.

This clone was found a few times. The chain couples TRBV7-3 to TRBJ2-1; tentative D call: TRBD2 (5 bases). Germline V CDR1 and CDR2: SGHTA, FQGTGA. The CDR3 extends over 15 amino acids. The V end lost 1 base, the J end lost 4 bases, and 11 bases lay between the germline ends. Here the CDR3 reads CASSLMGRGYNEQFF. The CDR3, as DNA: TGTGCCAGCAGCTTAATGGGTCGAGGGTACAATGAGCAGTTCTTC. Combining the CDR3 with reference TRBV7-3 and TRBJ2-1 gives the whole variable domain GAGVSQTPSNKVTEKGKYVELRCDPISGHTALYWYRQSLGQGPEFLIYFQGTGAADDSGLPNDRFFAVRPEGSVSTLKIQRTERGDSAVYLCASSLMGRGYNEQFFGPGTRLTVL.

This rearrangement joins TRBV28 to TRBJ2-7; TRBD2 matches 8 bases. Germline CDR1 is MDHEN and CDR2 is SYDVKM. The CDR3 sequence is 15 residues long. J gave up 5 bases and V 6 bases, and 12 bases lay outside the gene matches. CDR3 sequence reads: CASSRLAGGIHEQYF. The CDR3 DNA follows: TGTGCCAGCAGCCGACTGGCGGGAGGAATCCACGAGCAGTACTTC.

The gene calls are TRBV6-4 and TRBJ2-3; 8 bases agree with TRBD1. The V gene's germline CDR1 is MRHNA and CDR2 SNTAGT. The V and J ends lost 6 bases and 1 base, in that order; junction bases with no gene match: 3. This CDR3 is built from 14 residues. CDR3 sequence reads: CASSDRGGTDTQYF. The CDR3, as DNA: TGTGCCAGCAGCGACAGGGGTGGCACAGATACGCAGTATTTT.

The V call is TRBV2, the J call TRBJ1-2; weak D call: TRBD1 (5 bases). Germline loops: CDR1 SNHLY, CDR2 FYNNEI. V was clipped by 6 bases and J by 2 bases, with 10 bases between them. The CDR3 extends over 13 amino acids. The CDR3 is CASRGNRNYGYTF. The CDR3 region has the DNA TGTGCCAGCAGGGGAAACAGGAACTATGGCTACACCTTC. The whole variable domain, filled in from reference TRBV2 and TRBJ1-2, reads EPEVTQTPSHQVTQMGQEVILRCVPISNHLYFYWYRQILGQKVEFLVSFYNNEISEKSEIFDDQFSVERPDGSNFTLKIRSTKLEDSAMYFCASRGNRNYGYTFGSGTRLTVV.

The V and J genes are TRBV27 and TRBJ1-4; D not resolved. With 2 bases removed from V and 8 bases from J, the gap between germline ends came to 9 bases. The length of the CDR3 is 13 residues. Germline assignment: CDR1 MNHEY and CDR2 SMNVEV (reference sequence). This CDR3 is CASSLLGREKLFF. The CDR3 DNA is TGTGCCAGCAGTTTACTAGGTCGGGAAAAACTGTTTTTT.

V is TRBV5-1 and J is TRBJ1-4; D is possibly TRBD1 (5 bases). The V gene's germline CDR1 is SGHRS and CDR2 YFSETQ. CDR3 length equals 15 residues. Trimming removed 3 bases from V and 5 bases from J, with 14 bases in between. The CDR3, as DNA: TGCGCCAGCAGCTCGGGGCGGGGGAGAAATGAAAAACTGTTTTTT. Translated, it gives CASSSGRGRNEKLFF.

The rearrangement links TRBV5-1 to TRBJ2-7; TRBD2 is a possible D gene (7 bases). The CDR3 loop spans 13 amino acids. Looked up from germline, CDR1 is SGHRS and CDR2 is YFSETQ. The germline V and J ends were trimmed by 8 bases and 2 bases, with 14 bases remaining between them. CDR3 amino acids: CASGGAGTYEQYF. The CDR3 nucleotides are TGCGCCAGTGGGGGGGCCGGCACCTACGAGCAGTACTTC.

This clone was recorded only once. V is TRBV5-5 and J is TRBJ1-5, with D hard to call. The CDR3 extends over 17 amino acids. Deletions cut 4 bases from V and 2 bases from J, with 19 bases between. The germline CDR1 and CDR2 sequences are SGHKS and YYEKEE (reference sequence). CDR3 protein: CASSPQMGWRGNQPQHF. CDR3 DNA sequence: TGTGCCAGCAGCCCCCAGATGGGTTGGAGGGGCAATCAGCCCCAGCATTTT.

The chain joins TRBV4-2 to TRBJ2-3; tentative D call: TRBD2 (5 bases). Germline V gives CDR1 LGHNA, CDR2 YNFKEQ. The CDR3 runs 15 residues. The V gene lost 0 bases and the J gene lost 1 base, with 8 bases spanning the gap. The CDR3 nucleotides are TGTGCCAGCAGCCAAGATGGACTGGGCACAGATACGCAGTATTTT. As protein: CASSQDGLGTDTQYF.

The V gene is TRBV19, the J gene TRBJ2-2; TRBD1 is a possible D gene (6 bases). There are 14 residues in the CDR3. Per the germline V gene, CDR1 is LNHDA and CDR2 is SQIVND (reference sequence). CDR3 in amino acids: CATLPGGNTGELFF. The CDR3 DNA is TGTGCGACTCTGCCTGGGGGCAACACCGGGGAGCTGTTTTTT.

The gene calls are TRBV11-2 and TRBJ2-7; D gene uncertain. This CDR3 has 14 residues. Germline loops: CDR1 SGHAT, CDR2 FQNNGV. V was shortened by 6 bases and J by 1 base, with 13 bases between the two germline ends. The CDR3 reads CASRSPGSSYEQYF. The CDR3 coding sequence is TGTGCCAGCAGAAGTCCCGGTTCATCCTACGAGCAGTACTTC.

The chain employs TRBV6-6 and TRBJ2-4; D ambiguous. The CDR3 runs to 15 residues. V dropped 5 bases and J dropped 0 bases, with 11 bases sitting between them. The germline V gene has CDR1 MNHNY and CDR2 SVGAGI (reference sequence). The CDR3 region is CASSPDGLAKNIQYF. The CDR3 DNA sequence: TGTGCCAGCAGTCCCGATGGGCTAGCCAAAAACATTCAGTACTTC.

The CDR3 loop is CASSQRGGDTDTQYF. In DNA form, the CDR3 reads TGTGCCAGCAGCCAGCGCGGGGGTGACACAGATACGCAGTATTTT. This chain uses TRBV4-2 with TRBJ2-3; the match to TRBD2 covers 7 bases. The CDR3 runs 15 residues. After removal of 3 bases from V and 2 bases from J, the junction contained 5 bases not matched to a gene. From germline, CDR1 is LGHNA and CDR2 YNFKEQ.

The chain couples TRBV18 to TRBJ1-4; 7 bases line up with TRBD1. CDR3 size: 14 residues. The germline CDR1 and CDR2 sequences are KGHSH and LQKENI. V lost 4 bases to trimming and J lost 8 bases; unmatched junction nucleotides: 7. The CDR3 loop is CASSHTGVGEKLFF. CDR3 DNA sequence: TGTGCCAGCTCACACACAGGGGTTGGGGAAAAACTGTTTTTT.

V usage is TRBV13 and J usage is TRBJ2-5; 7 bases line up with TRBD1. Germline-derived CDR1 and CDR2 are PRHDT and FYEKMQ (reference sequence). The CDR3 has 15 residues. Unmatched junction bases numbered 3, after V lost 2 bases and J lost 0 bases. CDR3 region: CASSLRTGNQETQYF. CDR3 nucleotide sequence: TGTGCCAGCAGCTTACGGACAGGCAACCAAGAGACCCAGTACTTC. Variable domain in full (rest from reference TRBV13 and TRBJ2-5): AAGVIQSPRHLIKEKRETATLKCYPIPRHDTVYWYQQGPGQDPQFLISFYEKMQSDKGSIPDRFSAQQFSDYHSELNMSSLELGDSALYFCASSLRTGNQETQYFGPGTRLLVL.

The chain joins TRBV11-3 to TRBJ2-1; TRBD2 is a possible D gene (5 bases). The CDR3 sequence is 16 residues long. Trimming took 5 bases from V and 4 from J, leaving 18 bases between them. Germline assignment: CDR1 SGHNT and CDR2 YENEEA. The DNA for the CDR3 is TGTGCCAGCAGCCGAGAGGTGTCAGGAGGTTACAATGAGCAGTTCTTC. Its protein product is CASSREVSGGYNEQFF.

This clone was seen a few times. The chain employs TRBV6-4 and TRBJ1-1; D ambiguous. The ends were cut back, 3 bases at V and 11 bases at J, with 16 bases in the middle. This CDR3 has 13 amino acids. Germline V lookup: CDR1 MRHNA, CDR2 SNTAGT. The CDR3 sequence is CASSESRSGRAFF. CDR3 coding DNA: TGTGCCAGCAGTGAATCGCGTAGCGGGCGGGCTTTCTTT.